This T cell receptor beta chain came from a study of PD-1 blockade in mismatch repair-deficient tumors. Points from the study as a whole: Tumor-resident clones, often undetectable pretreatment in blood, expanded then contracted after pembrolizumab.

Data came from immunoSEQ multiplex PCR; TCRdb stores just in-frame clones and leaves some out. Of roughly 79,000 clones in the sample, roughly 80% were seen once. TCR sequencing covered a few patients who responded to pembrolizumab. The CDR3 is 15 amino acids. CDR1 and CDR2 from the germline V gene are GTSNPN and SVGIG (reference sequence). The ends lost 1 base at V and 8 bases at J; junction bases unmatched: 5. As concerns this clone: Its antigen is unidentified.

The origin of this receptor is an adult with mismatch repair-deficient cancer. The specimen was peripheral blood, collected 44 weeks after starting pembrolizumab. The chain carries TRBV30 and TRBJ2-1; TRBD2 matches at 13 bases. CDR3 DNA sequence: TGTGCCTGGAGTGAACTAGCGGGAGGGCCCTATGAGCAGTTCTTC. It is translated as CAWSELAGGPYEQFF.